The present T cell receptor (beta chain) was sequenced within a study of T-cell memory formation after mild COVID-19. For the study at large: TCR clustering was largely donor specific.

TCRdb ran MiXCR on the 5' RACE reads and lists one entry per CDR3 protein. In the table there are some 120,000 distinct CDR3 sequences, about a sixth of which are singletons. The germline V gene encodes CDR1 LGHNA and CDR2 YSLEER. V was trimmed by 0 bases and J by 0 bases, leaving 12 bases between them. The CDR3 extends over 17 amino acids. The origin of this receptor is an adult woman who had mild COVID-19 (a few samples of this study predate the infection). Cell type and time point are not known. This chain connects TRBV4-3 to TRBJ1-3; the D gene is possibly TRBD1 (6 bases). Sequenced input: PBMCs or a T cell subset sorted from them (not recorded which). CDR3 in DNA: TGCGCCAGCAGCCAAGAGGGGGCTCGCAGCTCTGGAAACACCATATATTTT. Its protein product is CASSQEGARSSGNTIYF.